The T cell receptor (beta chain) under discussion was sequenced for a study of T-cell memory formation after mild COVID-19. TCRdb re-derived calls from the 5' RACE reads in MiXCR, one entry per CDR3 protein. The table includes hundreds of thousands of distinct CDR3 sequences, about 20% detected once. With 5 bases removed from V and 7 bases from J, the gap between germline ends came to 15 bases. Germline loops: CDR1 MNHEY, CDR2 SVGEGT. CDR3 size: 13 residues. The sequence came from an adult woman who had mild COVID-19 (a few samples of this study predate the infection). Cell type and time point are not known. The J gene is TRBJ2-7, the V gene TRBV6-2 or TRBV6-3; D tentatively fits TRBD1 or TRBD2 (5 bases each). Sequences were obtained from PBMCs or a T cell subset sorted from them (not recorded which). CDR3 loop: CASSLVGPREQYF. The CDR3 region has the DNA TGTGCCAGCAGTCTCGTGGGACCCAGGGAGCAGTACTTC.